This T cell receptor beta chain came from a study of human T cells and chemical hapten exposure (dated by TCRdb to about 2021). As for the study more broadly: For sensitization, 2% DPC in acetone was applied to a 2 cm by 2 cm area of upper inner arm skin. Throughout the study period of around 24 weeks, patients also received therapeutic DPC doses to the scalp every week. The patient cohort, mostly female, included alopecia areata with under or over 50% scalp involvement, alopecia totalis and alopecia universalis. The libraries were sequenced as a pool, and the TCR yield per sample differed mostly because of small variations in library volumes within the pool. Patient blood was sampled pre-sensitization (week 0) and at 2, 6 and about 24 weeks after DPC sensitization. In alopecia patients, the study followed how the peripheral blood TCR repertoire changed in vivo over primary and secondary sensitization to diphenylcyclopropenone (DPC), a hapten. Twenty-nine alopecia patients gave blood for TCR sequencing at one to four time points (pre-sensitization, 2, 6 and 24 weeks). Patch tests used Finn chambers with 0.01% DPC on the upper back, scored after 6 days by International Contact Dermatitis Research Group standards. Summary of the overall study and its limitations: After repeated subsampling, the strength of the expansion versus patch-test correlation and the threshold at which it became significant changed. DPC sensitization did not change how many TCRs were above 1 in 1000 frequency, and no evidence was found of alterations in global repertoire structure. Expanded TCRs formed significantly more large CDR3 similarity clusters than pre-sensitization or healthy control sets, consistent with antigen-driven responses. Patch test score was positively correlated with the number of PT1 expanded TCRs, with significance at thresholds 8, 16 and 32 but not at 4. Because every patient had alopecia, a presumed autoimmune disease, the patients' immune response might differ from that of healthy individuals.

Sample time point, as interpreted from the label and publication: pre-sensitization, week 0. The treatment or condition label, as the study defines it: therapeutic diphenylcyclopropenone sensitization with weekly scalp DPC. At each patch-test visit, blood was drawn before the patch test was applied. To be eligible, patients had to be aged 18 to 70, diagnosed with alopecia and judged suitable for DPC therapy, while pregnant patients were excluded. Unfractionated whole blood was collected in Tempus Blood RNA tubes, and total RNA was extracted from that blood. The germline V gene sets CDR1 to MNHEY and CDR2 to SVGAGI. Relative to germline, V is 0 bases shorter and J is 2 bases shorter, with 19 bases between their ends. Inclusive of the bounding cysteine and phenylalanine, the CDR3 is 18 residues long. Of all the DNA, just the CDR3 is kept, 54 bases in frame from base 1. This clonotype showed up just a few times. Its antigen remains unidentified. Qualities for individual bases were not recorded, and no much larger clone is one base off.

The library was prepared using RACE. The reads were generated on a NextSeq 500. During library preparation, unique molecular identifiers were attached to individual cDNA molecules so that TCRs could be counted in a quantitative, reproducible way. Each blood RNA sample was used to sequence both TCR alpha and TCR beta chains. The original pipeline was this. The median number of TCRs per sample was roughly 100,000, ranging from about 20,000 to 700,000. The Decombinator software suite was used to annotate V, J and CDR3 in the TCR reads. For the PS versus PT1 abundance plots, all samples were subsampled to the same number of TCRs (28,000). Expanded TCRs were defined as absent before sensitization and observed at least eight times at the 2-week time point. In TCRdb, the public reads were trimmed at Q25 with fastp and aligned with MiXCR, with productive beta chains retained. Identical CDR3 protein sequences are pooled into one entry, listed with their most common genes and DNA. The V and J calls and clone size are TCRdb's, not the authors'. Within this sample are 300,000 to 450,000 distinct CDR3 sequences, with about 5% of them counted one time only. Approximately 8.2% of the sample rests with the top ten.

This chain is built from TRBV6-5 and TRBJ1-1; the D gene is possibly TRBD1, with 6 bases matching. The sequence was obtained from a woman between 18 and 29 years old with alopecia areata. Some clones in this sample may be carry-over from other donors' samples. The source material was whole blood, sampled in connection with sensitization to the hapten diphenylcyclopropenone (DPC). The nucleotide sequence is given as TGTGCCAGCAGTTACTCGATTAGCGGGGGGCTTCTAAACACTGAAGCTTTCTTT. Translation gives CASSYSISGGLLNTEAFF.